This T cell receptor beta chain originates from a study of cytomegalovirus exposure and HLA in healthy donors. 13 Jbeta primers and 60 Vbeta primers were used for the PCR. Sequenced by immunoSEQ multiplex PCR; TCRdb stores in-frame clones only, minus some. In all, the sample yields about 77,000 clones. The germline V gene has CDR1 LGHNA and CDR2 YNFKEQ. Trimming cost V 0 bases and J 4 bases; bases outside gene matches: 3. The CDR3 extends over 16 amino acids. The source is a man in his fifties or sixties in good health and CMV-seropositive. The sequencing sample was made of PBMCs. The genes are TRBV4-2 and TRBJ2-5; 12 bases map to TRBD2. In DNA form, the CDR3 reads TGTGCCAGCAGCCAAGAGCTAGCGGGAGGGGGAGAGACCCAGTACTTC. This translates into CASSQELAGGGETQYF.